This T cell receptor beta chain was sequenced in a study of blood T cells in healthy people across ages (dated by TCRdb to between 2015 and 2016). About the full investigation: In model experiments, roughly one uniquely barcoded TCR beta cDNA molecule per two T cells was captured by template switching. To track age-related changes in TCR beta repertoire diversity, the study relied on deep sequencing normalized with unique cDNA molecular identifiers. The donors were divided into four age groups: young (average around 16 years), middle-aged (about 40), aged (roughly 60) and long-lived (roughly 88). Two additional independent replicas of 1 million unique cDNA reads from the same blood draw were analyzed for two donors (one aged 18 to 29 and one aged 80 or older).

Taken from the germline V gene, the CDR1 and CDR2 loops are KGHSY and FQNENV. From its cysteine to its phenylalanine, the CDR3 spans 14 amino acids. Just CDR3 DNA is preserved here, 42 bases in frame from base 1. Library generation was performed with 5' RACE. The sequencer was an Illumina HiSeq 2500. A second PCR of about 7 to 12 cycles was run with a J-beta primer mix and a sample-barcoded 5' primer. A unique molecular identifier was introduced onto each TCR beta cDNA molecule by a template-switch 5' adaptor carrying 12 random nucleotides. At least 2.5 million CDR3-containing paired-end reads were obtained from each sample. First-strand cDNA was synthesized from all RNA with the Mint cDNA synthesis kit, primed by a TRBC-specific oligonucleotide. Following uracil-DNA glycosylase treatment, all cDNA underwent a first 18-cycle PCR with the universal primers M1SS and BC2_uni_R. Processing in the source paper ran as follows. For normalization, 1 million high-quality reads, each with a distinct molecular identifier, were randomly selected from each sample. Instead of being binned into consensus sequences, reads that shared molecular identifiers were thrown out. MiTCR, run with a Q25 quality threshold and the strictest error-elimination algorithm, handled CDR3 identification, clonotype clustering and error correction. A nonparametric unseen species model with Euler transformation was used to estimate a lower bound on total TCR beta diversity. TCRdb ran its own pipeline on the public reads, namely fastp trimming at Q25 and MiXCR clone calling, and kept in-frame beta chains. Each CDR3 protein gets just one entry, which takes the most common genes and DNA from the rows behind it. The V and J calls and clone size are TCRdb's, not the authors'. A total of some 760,000 distinct CDR3 sequences appear in this sample, approximately 25% of them only once. In total, the top ten clones hold approximately 4% of the sample.

Study-wide conclusions, independent of this receptor: The CMV infection status of donors was not known, potentially confounding age-related changes in expanded clonotypes. As age increased, observed TCR beta diversity per million T cells dropped in a roughly linear way, and a significant reduction was already evident by age about 40. Estimates of total diversity based on one million sequenced T cells were considered lower bounds and underestimates. Compared with the aged group, more naive CD4+ T cells, fewer expanded clones and increased TCR diversity were shown by the long-lived group, suggesting age selection. There was a strong correlation between observed TCR beta diversity and the percentage of naive T cells measured by flow cytometry. Because profiling used bulk unsorted PBMCs, naive and antigen-experienced compartments could not be compared conclusively.

Donors were under 40 systemically healthy Caucasian individuals from Russia aged roughly 6 to 90 years. Each donor gave ten milliliters of peripheral blood, drawn into EDTA-treated Vacutainer tubes. Ficoll-Paque density-gradient centrifugation was used to isolate PBMCs, with at least 6.5 million per sample. Trizol reagent was used to extract total RNA from the PBMCs, yielding at least 6 micrograms per sample. The percentages of naive CD45RAhigh/CD27high T cells were determined by flow cytometry on a PBMC aliquot from every donor. This clonotype was picked up a small number of times. Its antigen is still unknown. Per-nucleotide qualities are absent, and no much larger clonotype sits a single base away. This same sample was also taken into another study, of T cells of mothers and their children. That second report states: Nine systemically healthy Caucasian individuals served as donors, namely three mothers together with their six children. cDNA synthesis used all of the extracted RNA, with 1.5 ug of RNA in each 15 ul reaction. Sample barcodes and 2-4 random nucleotides were added via the M1S primer in the second PCR. Over 9.5 million TCR beta CDR3 reads came from each mother, compared with around 3 million reads from each child. Thymic selection shapes the output of TCR recombination in a similar way in related and unrelated pairs, and inherited differences have a minor effect. Normalized repertoire overlap was always slightly but never significantly higher in related than unrelated mother-child pairs. No persistent microchimeric T cell clones were detected, at a sensitivity of 90 to 100 clones per million clonotypes. Deep NGS was used in the study to compare the TCR beta repertoires of mothers and children and to look for features that separate related mother-child pairs from unrelated individuals. The mean age was roughly 44 +/- 4 years for the mothers and approximately 11 +/- 4 years for the children. After adapter ligation with NEBNext reagents, the libraries were sequenced on Illumina HiSeq 2000 with 100+100 nt paired-end reads. Mother and child libraries were prepared a month apart and sequenced in separate runs to prevent cross-contamination. Each donor had between about 500,000 and 2,300,000 distinct TCR beta clonotypes identified. Naive TCR beta clonotypes were estimated from low-frequency clonotypes matched to each donor's FACS-determined naive share, without sorting.

The sample consisted of blood. The receptor was isolated from a boy aged 5-17 years in good health. The sequence joins TRBV16 to TRBJ2-1; no D segment can be confidently identified. The better agreement between TRBJ2-7 and the DNA end casts doubt on the J call. In nucleotide form, the sequence is TGTGCCAGCAGCCAATCCCGGGTATCCTACGAGCAGTACTTC. Translation gives CASSQSRVSYEQYF.